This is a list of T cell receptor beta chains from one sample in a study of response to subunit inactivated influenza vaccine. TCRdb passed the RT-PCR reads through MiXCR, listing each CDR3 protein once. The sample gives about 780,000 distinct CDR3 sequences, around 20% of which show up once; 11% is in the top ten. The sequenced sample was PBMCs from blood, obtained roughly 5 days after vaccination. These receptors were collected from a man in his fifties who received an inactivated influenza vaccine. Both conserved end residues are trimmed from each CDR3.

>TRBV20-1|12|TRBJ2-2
SARVAANTGELF
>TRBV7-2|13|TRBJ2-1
ASSHRTRDYNEQF
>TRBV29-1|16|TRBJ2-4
SVEVGWRGGRAKNIQY
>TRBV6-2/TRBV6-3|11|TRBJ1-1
ASSYRLNTEAF
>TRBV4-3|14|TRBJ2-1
ASSQGIGSTYNEQF
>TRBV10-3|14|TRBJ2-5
AISELLRGGEETQY
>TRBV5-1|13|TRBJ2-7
ASSLEFTVSDEQY
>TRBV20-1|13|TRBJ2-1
SARAPRTNYNEQF
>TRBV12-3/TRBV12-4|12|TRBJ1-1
ASTILREGTEAF
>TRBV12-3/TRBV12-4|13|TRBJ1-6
ASSLDPGNNSPLH
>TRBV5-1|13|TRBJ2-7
ASSEGGSSSYEQY
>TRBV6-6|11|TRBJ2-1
ASSYLGEGEQF
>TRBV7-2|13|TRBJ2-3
ASSSTSGITDTQY
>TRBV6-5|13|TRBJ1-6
ASSYSDRGRSPLH
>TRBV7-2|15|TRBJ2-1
ASSTTPRTLSRNEQF
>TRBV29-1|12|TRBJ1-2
STTPSQGSYGYT
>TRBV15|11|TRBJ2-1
ATTLGLPNEQF
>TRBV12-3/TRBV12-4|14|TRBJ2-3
ASSPRGTGLTDTQY
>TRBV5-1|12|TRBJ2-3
ASSPGTSADTQY
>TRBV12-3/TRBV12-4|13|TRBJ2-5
ASSSRQGAYETQY
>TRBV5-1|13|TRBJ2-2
ASSPWDGGPGELF
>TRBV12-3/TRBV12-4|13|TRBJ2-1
ASSLRLAGRNEQF
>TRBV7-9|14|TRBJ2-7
ASSGAGTGRAYEQY
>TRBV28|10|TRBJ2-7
ASRTTSYEQY
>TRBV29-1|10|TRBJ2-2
SVERGTGELF
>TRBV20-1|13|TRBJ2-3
SASQSAGVTDTQY
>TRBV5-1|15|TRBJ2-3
ASSLADDFSSTDTQY
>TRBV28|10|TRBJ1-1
ASSAIGTEAF
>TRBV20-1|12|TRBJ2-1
SALTPRSYNEQF